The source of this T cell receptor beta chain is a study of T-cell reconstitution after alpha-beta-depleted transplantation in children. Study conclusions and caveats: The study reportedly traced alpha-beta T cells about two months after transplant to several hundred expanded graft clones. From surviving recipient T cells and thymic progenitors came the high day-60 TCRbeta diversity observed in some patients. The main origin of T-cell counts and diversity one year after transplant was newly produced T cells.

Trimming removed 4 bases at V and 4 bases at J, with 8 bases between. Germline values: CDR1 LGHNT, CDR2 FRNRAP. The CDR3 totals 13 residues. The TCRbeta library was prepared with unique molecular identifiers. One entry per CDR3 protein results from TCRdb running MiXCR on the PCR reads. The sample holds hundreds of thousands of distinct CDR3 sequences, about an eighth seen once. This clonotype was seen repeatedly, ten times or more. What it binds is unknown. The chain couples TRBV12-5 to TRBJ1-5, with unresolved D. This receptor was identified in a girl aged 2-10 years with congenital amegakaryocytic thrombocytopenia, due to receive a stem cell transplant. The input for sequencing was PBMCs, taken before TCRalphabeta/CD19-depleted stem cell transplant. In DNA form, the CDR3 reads TGTGCTAGTGGTTCCCCGGGGAATCAGCCCCAGCATTTT. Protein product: CASGSPGNQPQHF. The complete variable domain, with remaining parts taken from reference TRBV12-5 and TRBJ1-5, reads DARVTQTPRHKVTEMGQEVTMRCQPILGHNTVFWYRQTMMQGLELLAYFRNRAPLDDSGMPKDRFSAEMPDATLATLKIQPSEPRDSAVYFCASGSPGNQPQHFGDGTRLSIL.